The text below deals with one TCR beta chain. As yet, its antigen is unknown. The data belong to a study of shared clonotypes between healthy human individuals. Germline CDR1 reads GTSNPN; CDR2 reads SVGIG (reference sequence). V was pared by 4 bases and J by 0 bases, with 16 bases between. This CDR3 has 16 residues. Whole-study findings and limits: Specimens sampled were limited to blood, with tissue repertoires likely differing.

Genomic DNA of each subset was evenly split across several immunoSEQ plates. Approximately 210 ng DNA, 30,000 to 35,000 T cell genomes, went into each sorted-subset replicate PCR. Assay: immunoSEQ multiplex PCR; the TCRdb copy retains only in-frame clones and omits some. This sample carries 850,000 to 1,200,000 clones, under 80% of them seen once, and the ten largest clones take approximately 1.5%. The sequenced sample consisted of memory CD4+ T cells sorted from blood. The subset: CD45RA-negative fraction. The V gene is TRBV30, the J gene TRBJ2-1; weak D call: TRBD2 (6 bases). The TCR comes from a man in his late teens or twenties in good health. CDR3 in DNA: TGTGCCTGGAACCCTGAGACTAGAGGCTCCTACAATGAGCAGTTCTTC. Translating gives CAWNPETRGSYNEQFF.